The source of this T cell receptor beta chain is a study of identical twins' blood T cells. TCRdb fed the 5' RACE reads into MiXCR, producing one record per CDR3 protein. The data hold 400,000 or so distinct CDR3 sequences, with over 25% observed a single time. This clonotype occurred many times. Per germline, CDR1 LGHNA and CDR2 YSLEER. The trim removed 4 bases at V and 10 bases at J, leaving 6 bases unmatched. CDR3 size: 12 residues. The V gene is TRBV4-3, the J gene TRBJ1-2, with 7 nucleotides matching TRBD1. The sequence came from a woman aged 18 to 50 in good health. Sequencing input: PBMCs. CDR3 DNA: TGCGCCAGCAGCCGCCAGACAGGGTTCTACACCTTC. Amino acid sequence: CASSRQTGFYTF.